This is a list of T cell receptor beta chains from one sample in a study of beta chain features in type 1 diabetes. Libraries were prepared by immunoSEQ multiplex PCR; TCRdb keeps only in-frame clonotypes and omits some of them. Among 300,000 or so clones listed, approximately 12% were seen once. The sample taken for sequencing was naive CD4+ T cells from blood. Receptors originate from a woman aged 18 to 35 with type 1 diabetes. Each CDR3 is given with its conserved first and last residue. The D gene is left open where the match is weak. Part of the rows lack a size; the others show once, few, many or a class for expanded clones.

v_call: TRBV9; d_call: TRBD2; clone_size: few; j_call: TRBJ2-5; cdr3_aa: CASNLAGLVSWETQYF; cdr3_nt: TGTGCCAGTAACCTAGCGGGCCTAGTATCCTGGGAGACCCAGTACTTC
v_call: TRBV28; d_call: TRBD1; clone_size: -; j_call: TRBJ1-5; cdr3_aa: CASSPGTGNQPQHF; cdr3_nt: TGTGCCAGCAGTCCGGGGACAGGCAATCAGCCCCAGCATTTT
v_call: TRBV13; d_call: TRBD1; clone_size: few; j_call: TRBJ1-2; cdr3_aa: CASSQGQRYGYTF; cdr3_nt: TGTGCCAGCAGCCAGGGACAGCGGTATGGCTACACCTTC
v_call: TRBV4-3; d_call: TRBD2; clone_size: -; j_call: TRBJ2-5; cdr3_aa: CASSQDLRGSLRETQYF; cdr3_nt: TGCGCCAGCAGCCAAGATCTTCGCGGGAGCCTTCGGGAGACCCAGTACTTC
v_call: TRBV6-5; d_call: -; clone_size: few; j_call: TRBJ2-5; cdr3_aa: CASSYSPGQETQYF; cdr3_nt: TGTGCCAGCAGTTACTCACCAGGGCAAGAGACCCAGTACTTC
v_call: TRBV7-9; d_call: TRBD2; clone_size: -; j_call: TRBJ2-3; cdr3_aa: CASSPSGTSTDTQYF; cdr3_nt: TGTGCCAGCAGCCCTAGCGGGACTAGCACAGATACGCAGTATTTT
v_call: TRBV29-1; d_call: -; clone_size: many; j_call: TRBJ2-6; cdr3_aa: CSVERGSGANVLTF; cdr3_nt: TGCAGCGTTGAACGGGGCTCTGGGGCCAACGTCCTGACTTTC
v_call: TRBV28; d_call: -; clone_size: few; j_call: TRBJ2-7; cdr3_aa: CASTTEALEGPRLYEQYF; cdr3_nt: TGTGCCAGCACCACCGAAGCGTTGGAGGGGCCAAGACTCTACGAGCAGTACTTC
v_call: TRBV7-2; d_call: -; clone_size: -; j_call: TRBJ2-7; cdr3_aa: CASVDSSYEQYF; cdr3_nt: TGTGCCAGCGTTGATAGCTCCTACGAGCAGTACTTC
v_call: TRBV9; d_call: TRBD1; clone_size: -; j_call: TRBJ1-2; cdr3_aa: CASSEGTGVGYTF; cdr3_nt: TGTGCCAGCAGCGAGGGGACAGGGGTCGGCTACACCTTC
v_call: TRBV5-1; d_call: -; clone_size: -; j_call: TRBJ2-2; cdr3_aa: CASRPGSLNTGELFF; cdr3_nt: TGCGCCAGCAGACCCGGGTCCTTGAACACCGGGGAGCTGTTTTTT
v_call: TRBV6-1; d_call: -; clone_size: -; j_call: TRBJ2-1; cdr3_aa: CASSESLPNEQFF; cdr3_nt: TGTGCCAGCAGTGAATCCCTTCCCAATGAGCAGTTCTTC
v_call: TRBV5-6; d_call: -; clone_size: -; j_call: TRBJ1-2; cdr3_aa: CASSLPGRYGYTF; cdr3_nt: TGTGCCAGCAGCTTGCCAGGGCGATATGGCTACACCTTC
v_call: TRBV5-4; d_call: -; clone_size: few; j_call: TRBJ2-5; cdr3_aa: CASSLASVETQYF; cdr3_nt: TGTGCCAGCAGCTTGGCTAGCGTTGAGACCCAGTACTTC
v_call: TRBV15; d_call: -; clone_size: few; j_call: TRBJ1-2; cdr3_aa: CATSRDRGPSAGYTF; cdr3_nt: TGTGCCACCAGCAGAGATAGAGGACCTTCCGCGGGGTACACCTTC
v_call: TRBV29-1; d_call: -; clone_size: many; j_call: TRBJ2-5; cdr3_aa: CSVNRPKETQYF; cdr3_nt: TGCAGCGTAAACAGACCGAAAGAGACCCAGTACTTC
v_call: TRBV30; d_call: -; clone_size: -; j_call: TRBJ2-5; cdr3_aa: CAWGRRVETQYF; cdr3_nt: TGTGCCTGGGGACGGAGGGTAGAGACCCAGTACTTC
v_call: TRBV15; d_call: TRBD1; clone_size: -; j_call: TRBJ1-2; cdr3_aa: CATSRARQGAGGYTF; cdr3_nt: TGTGCCACCAGCAGAGCTCGACAGGGGGCGGGTGGCTACACCTTC
v_call: TRBV11-2; d_call: TRBD1; clone_size: -; j_call: TRBJ2-4; cdr3_aa: CASSLVRTGVNIQYF; cdr3_nt: TGTGCCAGCAGCTTAGTGAGGACAGGGGTAAACATTCAGTACTTC
v_call: TRBV7-2; d_call: -; clone_size: few; j_call: TRBJ1-5; cdr3_aa: CASSLVGDSNQPQHF; cdr3_nt: TGTGCCAGCAGCTTAGTAGGAGATAGCAATCAGCCCCAGCATTTT
v_call: TRBV4-3; d_call: TRBD2; clone_size: -; j_call: TRBJ2-1; cdr3_aa: CASSQGGGWRASEQFF; cdr3_nt: TGCGCCAGCAGCCAGGGGGGAGGGTGGAGGGCCTCGGAGCAGTTCTTC
v_call: TRBV7-6; d_call: -; clone_size: few; j_call: TRBJ2-2; cdr3_aa: CASSLARGGELFF; cdr3_nt: TGTGCCAGCAGCTTAGCGCGGGGCGGGGAGCTGTTTTTT
v_call: TRBV9; d_call: -; clone_size: -; j_call: TRBJ2-5; cdr3_aa: CASSTAAGHGDWETQYF; cdr3_nt: TGTGCCAGCAGCACCGCGGCGGGCCATGGGGACTGGGAGACCCAGTACTTC
v_call: TRBV19; d_call: -; clone_size: few; j_call: TRBJ1-5; cdr3_aa: CASSIVGGGNQPQHF; cdr3_nt: TGTGCCAGTAGTATAGTCGGGGGTGGCAATCAGCCCCAGCATTTT
v_call: TRBV4-2; d_call: -; clone_size: -; j_call: TRBJ1-2; cdr3_aa: CASSQGMGAGAYGYTF; cdr3_nt: TGTGCCAGCAGCCAAGGGATGGGGGCGGGGGCCTATGGCTACACCTTC
v_call: TRBV28; d_call: -; clone_size: few; j_call: TRBJ2-7; cdr3_aa: CASSLGSAGLYEQYF; cdr3_nt: TGTGCCAGCAGTTTAGGGTCGGCGGGGCTCTACGAGCAGTACTTC
v_call: TRBV18; d_call: -; clone_size: -; j_call: TRBJ2-1; cdr3_aa: CASSPQGFGSYNEQFF; cdr3_nt: TGTGCCAGCTCACCACAGGGGTTTGGCTCCTACAATGAGCAGTTCTTC
v_call: TRBV28; d_call: TRBD2; clone_size: few; j_call: TRBJ2-1; cdr3_aa: CASSLPVAGARNEQFF; cdr3_nt: TGTGCCAGCAGTTTACCGGTAGCGGGAGCCCGCAATGAGCAGTTCTTC
v_call: TRBV2; d_call: TRBD2; clone_size: few; j_call: TRBJ2-7; cdr3_aa: CASRLAGGPDEQYF; cdr3_nt: TGTGCCAGCAGGCTAGCGGGAGGGCCTGACGAGCAGTACTTC
v_call: TRBV9; d_call: TRBD1; clone_size: -; j_call: TRBJ1-3; cdr3_aa: CASSEGTAGNTIYF; cdr3_nt: TGTGCCAGCAGCGAGGGGACAGCTGGAAACACCATATATTTT
v_call: TRBV9; d_call: TRBD1; clone_size: -; j_call: TRBJ2-2; cdr3_aa: CASSMRTGIGTGELFF; cdr3_nt: TGTGCCAGCAGCATGCGGACAGGGATCGGCACCGGGGAGCTGTTTTTT
v_call: TRBV9; d_call: -; clone_size: once; j_call: TRBJ2-1; cdr3_aa: CASTPRGVNEQFF; cdr3_nt: TGTGCCAGCACCCCCCGGGGAGTCAATGAGCAGTTCTTC
v_call: TRBV6-5; d_call: -; clone_size: few; j_call: TRBJ1-1; cdr3_aa: CASSYDRNTEAFF; cdr3_nt: TGTGCCAGCAGTTACGACAGAAACACTGAAGCTTTCTTT
v_call: TRBV11-2; d_call: -; clone_size: few; j_call: TRBJ2-1; cdr3_aa: CASSLDRNRYNEQFF; cdr3_nt: TGTGCCAGCAGCTTAGACAGGAACCGCTACAATGAGCAGTTCTTC
v_call: TRBV7-9; d_call: TRBD2; clone_size: -; j_call: TRBJ2-5; cdr3_aa: CASSLGPTSGRQETQYF; cdr3_nt: TGTGCCAGCAGCTTAGGCCCAACTAGCGGGCGCCAAGAGACCCAGTACTTC
v_call: TRBV5-1; d_call: TRBD2; clone_size: -; j_call: TRBJ2-5; cdr3_aa: CASSLDAGGPETQYF; cdr3_nt: TGCGCCAGCAGCTTGGATGCGGGAGGGCCAGAGACCCAGTACTTC
v_call: TRBV18; d_call: -; clone_size: -; j_call: TRBJ2-7; cdr3_aa: CASSPPGTDEQYF; cdr3_nt: TGTGCCAGCTCACCCCCTGGGACTGACGAGCAGTACTTC
v_call: TRBV10-3; d_call: TRBD2; clone_size: -; j_call: TRBJ2-7; cdr3_aa: CAIRASGYEQYF; cdr3_nt: TGTGCCATCAGGGCTAGCGGCTACGAGCAGTACTTC
v_call: TRBV2; d_call: TRBD2; clone_size: -; j_call: TRBJ2-1; cdr3_aa: CASTQDLAGVDNEQFF; cdr3_nt: TGTGCCAGCACCCAAGATCTAGCGGGAGTGGACAATGAGCAGTTCTTC
v_call: TRBV14; d_call: TRBD2; clone_size: -; j_call: TRBJ2-7; cdr3_aa: CASSRGGSHNYEQYF; cdr3_nt: TGTGCCAGCAGCCGGGGGGGTTCCCACAATTACGAGCAGTACTTC
v_call: TRBV9; d_call: -; clone_size: few; j_call: TRBJ1-4; cdr3_aa: CASSADREKLFF; cdr3_nt: TGTGCCAGCAGCGCCGACAGGGAAAAACTGTTTTTT
v_call: TRBV5-1; d_call: -; clone_size: -; j_call: TRBJ2-3; cdr3_aa: CASSLIGGAETDTQYF; cdr3_nt: TGCGCCAGCAGCCTAATCGGCGGAGCCGAGACAGATACGCAGTATTTT
v_call: TRBV28; d_call: -; clone_size: -; j_call: TRBJ1-2; cdr3_aa: CASSLGVDLYGYTF; cdr3_nt: TGTGCCAGCAGTTTGGGCGTCGATCTCTATGGCTACACCTTC
v_call: TRBV5-4; d_call: TRBD1; clone_size: few; j_call: TRBJ1-2; cdr3_aa: CASSPDRDYGYTF; cdr3_nt: TGTGCCAGCAGTCCGGACAGGGACTATGGCTACACCTTC
v_call: TRBV7-9; d_call: -; clone_size: few; j_call: TRBJ2-7; cdr3_aa: CASSNLPQSYEQYF; cdr3_nt: TGTGCCAGCAGCAACCTCCCGCAGTCCTACGAGCAGTACTTC
v_call: TRBV11-2; d_call: TRBD2; clone_size: -; j_call: TRBJ2-5; cdr3_aa: CASSLSLAGGNQETQYF; cdr3_nt: TGTGCCAGCAGCTTAAGCCTAGCGGGAGGCAATCAAGAGACCCAGTACTTC
v_call: TRBV5-1; d_call: TRBD1; clone_size: few; j_call: TRBJ1-2; cdr3_aa: CASSLGTDNYGYTF; cdr3_nt: TGCGCCAGCAGCCTCGGGACAGATAACTATGGCTACACCTTC
v_call: TRBV19; d_call: -; clone_size: -; j_call: TRBJ2-1; cdr3_aa: CASSAPGYEQFF; cdr3_nt: TGTGCCAGTAGTGCACCGGGGTATGAGCAGTTCTTC
v_call: TRBV30; d_call: TRBD1; clone_size: few; j_call: TRBJ2-6; cdr3_aa: CAWSSARTGGGSGANVLTF; cdr3_nt: TGTGCCTGGAGTTCGGCCCGGACAGGGGGCGGTAGTGGGGCCAACGTCCTGACTTTC
v_call: TRBV2; d_call: TRBD2; clone_size: -; j_call: TRBJ2-7; cdr3_aa: CASSPTSGVYEQYF; cdr3_nt: TGTGCCAGCAGTCCGACTAGCGGGGTATACGAGCAGTACTTC
v_call: TRBV9; d_call: -; clone_size: few; j_call: TRBJ2-1; cdr3_aa: CASSVTGSSYNEQFF; cdr3_nt: TGTGCCAGCAGCGTAACCGGGAGCTCCTACAATGAGCAGTTCTTC
v_call: TRBV4-3; d_call: TRBD2; clone_size: -; j_call: TRBJ2-1; cdr3_aa: CASSQGVLAGANEQFF; cdr3_nt: TGCGCCAGCAGCCAAGGTGTTCTAGCGGGAGCCAATGAGCAGTTCTTC
v_call: TRBV30; d_call: -; clone_size: few; j_call: TRBJ1-1; cdr3_aa: CAWIAEAGAFF; cdr3_nt: TGTGCCTGGATCGCCGAGGCCGGGGCTTTCTTT
v_call: TRBV19; d_call: TRBD1; clone_size: few; j_call: TRBJ1-2; cdr3_aa: CASSITDRGRRVYGYTF; cdr3_nt: TGTGCCAGTAGTATCACCGACAGGGGACGACGGGTCTATGGCTACACCTTC
v_call: TRBV19; d_call: -; clone_size: few; j_call: TRBJ2-6; cdr3_aa: CASSIKSAVSGANVLTF; cdr3_nt: TGTGCCAGTAGTATAAAAAGCGCGGTCTCTGGGGCCAACGTCCTGACTTTC